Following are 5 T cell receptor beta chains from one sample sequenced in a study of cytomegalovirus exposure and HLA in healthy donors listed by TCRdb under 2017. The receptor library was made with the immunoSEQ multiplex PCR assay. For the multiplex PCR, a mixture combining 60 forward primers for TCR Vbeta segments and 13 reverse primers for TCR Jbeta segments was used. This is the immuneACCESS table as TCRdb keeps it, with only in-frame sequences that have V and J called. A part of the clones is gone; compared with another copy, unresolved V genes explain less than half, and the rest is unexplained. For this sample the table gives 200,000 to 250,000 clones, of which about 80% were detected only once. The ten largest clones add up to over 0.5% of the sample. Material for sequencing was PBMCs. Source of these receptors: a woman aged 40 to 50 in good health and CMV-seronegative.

The CDR3 reads CASRSRQGTNTEAFF. The CDR3 coding sequence is TGTGCCAGCAGAAGCAGGCAGGGGACGAACACTGAAGCTTTCTTT. The chain employs TRBV7-2 and TRBJ1-1; maybe TRBD1 (6 bases). V lost 6 bases and J 1 base, leaving 15 bases between the germline ends. From germline, CDR1 is SGHTA and CDR2 FQGNSA. The CDR3 contains 15 residues.

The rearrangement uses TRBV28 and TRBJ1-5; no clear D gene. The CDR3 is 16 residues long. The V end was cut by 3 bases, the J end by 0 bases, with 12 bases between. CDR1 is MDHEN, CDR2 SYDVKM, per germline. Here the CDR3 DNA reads TGTGCCAGCAGTTTTCCCCTGCGGAATAGCAATCAGCCCCAGCATTTT. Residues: CASSFPLRNSNQPQHF.

CDR3 in amino acids: CASSPRAGSETGELFF. The CDR3 nucleotides are TGTGCCAGCAGCCCCCGAGCCGGGAGCGAGACCGGGGAGCTGTTTTTT. The chain employs TRBV9 and TRBJ2-2, with D perhaps TRBD2 (6 bases). Trimming removed 4 bases at V and 5 bases at J, with 18 bases between. Germline loops: CDR1 SGDLS, CDR2 YYNGEE. The length of the CDR3 is 16 residues. The full variable domain, completed using reference TRBV9 and TRBJ2-2, is DSGVTQTPKHLITATGQRVTLRCSPRSGDLSVYWYQQSLDQGLQFLIQYYNGEERAKGNILERFSAQQFPDLHSELNLSSLELGDSALYFCASSPRAGSETGELFFGEGSRLTVL.

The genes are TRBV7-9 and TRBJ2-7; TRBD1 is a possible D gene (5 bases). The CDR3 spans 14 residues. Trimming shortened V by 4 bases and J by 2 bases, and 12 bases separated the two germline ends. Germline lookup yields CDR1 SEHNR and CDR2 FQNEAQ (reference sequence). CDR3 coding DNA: TGTGCCAGCAGCTCACGACAGATCCCCTACGAGCAGTACTTC. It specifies CASSSRQIPYEQYF.

CDR3 region: CAWSADGVRGQPQHF. Here the CDR3 DNA reads TGTGCCTGGAGTGCCGATGGAGTTCGGGGTCAGCCCCAGCATTTT. This chain connects TRBV30 to TRBJ1-5, with no clear D. The CDR3 length is 15 residues. V lost 1 base and J lost 6, with 16 bases in between. Germline values: CDR1 GTSNPN, CDR2 SVGIG (reference sequence).